This T cell receptor (beta chain) derives from a study of control samples from healthy donors and cancer patients (dated by TCRdb to between 2020 and 2021). In the germline V gene, CDR1 corresponds to SGDLS and CDR2 to YYNGEE. The CDR3 has 15 amino acids, counting the end cysteine and phenylalanine. The only DNA kept is the CDR3, 45 bases in frame from the first base. V and J lose 4 bases and 3 bases, and a span of 14 bases separates them. The library was produced with the immunoSEQ multiplex PCR assay. This immuneACCESS table, as held by TCRdb, lists in-frame sequences with V and J called but not all clones. Of the missing ones, under half trace to an unresolved V gene in checked studies; the others have no known cause. Present in this sample are some 65,000 clones, roughly 82% of which were seen just once. 2.9% of the sample is held by the ten biggest clonotypes. In this sample, this clone turned up once. Its antigen is unknown. No clone much larger than this one lies a single base away; base qualities are absent.

This TCR was recovered from a woman between 45 and 60 years old with lung cancer. The sequence joins TRBV9 to TRBJ1-5; there is no confident call for the D gene. Source material: PBMCs. The CDR3 corresponds to CASSPEGSFNQPQHF. The nucleotides are TGTGCCAGCAGCCCAGAGGGCAGCTTCAATCAGCCCCAGCATTTT.